The T cell receptor beta chain under discussion was sequenced for a study of blood T cells in healthy people across ages. Overall study results and limits: Roughly linearly, TCR beta diversity per million T cells fell as age increased. Long-lived donors exceeded aged donors in naive CD4+ cells and diversity.

Regarding this clonotype: Its matching antigen is unknown.

Alongside a J-beta primer mix, a sample-barcoded 5' primer served in a second PCR lasting roughly 7 to 11 cycles. CDR3-containing paired-end reads numbering at least 3 million came from each sample. TCRdb ran MiXCR on the 5' RACE reads and lists one entry per CDR3 protein. The sample has 500,000 to 700,000 distinct CDR3 sequences; approximately 30% are singletons. The germline V and J ends were trimmed by 8 bases and 3 bases, with 10 bases remaining between them. This CDR3 is 12 amino acids long. Germline assignment: CDR1 SGHTA and CDR2 FQGNSA. The sequencing sample was made of blood. The sequence came from a woman older than 75 in good health. The rearrangement links TRBV7-2 to TRBJ1-2; D unresolved. The CDR3 loop is CASGIGHYGYTF. CDR3 in DNA: TGTGCCAGCGGCATCGGCCACTATGGCTACACCTTC.